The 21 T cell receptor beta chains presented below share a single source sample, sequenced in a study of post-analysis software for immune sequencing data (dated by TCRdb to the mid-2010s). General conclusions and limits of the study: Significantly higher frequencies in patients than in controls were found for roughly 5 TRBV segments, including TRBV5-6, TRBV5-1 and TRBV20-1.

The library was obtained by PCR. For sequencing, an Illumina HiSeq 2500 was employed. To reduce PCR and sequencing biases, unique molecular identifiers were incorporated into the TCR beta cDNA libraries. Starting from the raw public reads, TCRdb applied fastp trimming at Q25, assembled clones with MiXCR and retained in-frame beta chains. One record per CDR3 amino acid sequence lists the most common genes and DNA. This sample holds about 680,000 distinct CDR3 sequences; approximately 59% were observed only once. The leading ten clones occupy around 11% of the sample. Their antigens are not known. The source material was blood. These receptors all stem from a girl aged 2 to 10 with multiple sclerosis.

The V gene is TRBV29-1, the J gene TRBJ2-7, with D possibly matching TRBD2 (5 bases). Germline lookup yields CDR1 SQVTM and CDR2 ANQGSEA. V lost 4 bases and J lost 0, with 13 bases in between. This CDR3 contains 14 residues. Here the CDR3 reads CSVVWSGASYEQYF. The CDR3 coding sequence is TGCAGCGTTGTATGGAGCGGAGCCTCCTACGAGCAGTACTTC.

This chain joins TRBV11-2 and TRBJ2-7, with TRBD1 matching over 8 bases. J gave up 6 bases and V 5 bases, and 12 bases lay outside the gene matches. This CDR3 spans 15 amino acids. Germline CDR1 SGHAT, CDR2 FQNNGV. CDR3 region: CASSPFGTGIFEQYF. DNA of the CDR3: TGTGCCAGCAGCCCCTTCGGGACAGGTATCTTCGAGCAGTACTTC.

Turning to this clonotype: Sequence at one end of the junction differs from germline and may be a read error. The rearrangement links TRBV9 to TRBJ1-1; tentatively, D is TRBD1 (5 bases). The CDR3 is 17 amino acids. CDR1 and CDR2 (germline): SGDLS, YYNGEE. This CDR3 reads CVSSVGSGSGLNTEAFF. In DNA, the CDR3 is TGTGTCAGCAGCGTAGGTAGTGGGTCGGGACTGAACACTGAAGCTTTCTTT.

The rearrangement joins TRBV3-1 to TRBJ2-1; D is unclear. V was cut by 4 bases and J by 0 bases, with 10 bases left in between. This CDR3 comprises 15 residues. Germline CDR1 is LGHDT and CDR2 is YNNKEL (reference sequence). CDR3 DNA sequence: TGTGCCAGCAGCCGATCTGAGAGCTCCTACAATGAGCAGTTCTTC. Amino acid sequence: CASSRSESSYNEQFF.

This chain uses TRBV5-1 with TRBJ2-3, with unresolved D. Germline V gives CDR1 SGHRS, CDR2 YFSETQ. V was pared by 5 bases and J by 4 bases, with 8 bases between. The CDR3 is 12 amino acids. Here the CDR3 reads CASRQEPDTQYF. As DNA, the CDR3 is TGCGCCAGCAGGCAGGAGCCAGATACGCAGTATTTT.

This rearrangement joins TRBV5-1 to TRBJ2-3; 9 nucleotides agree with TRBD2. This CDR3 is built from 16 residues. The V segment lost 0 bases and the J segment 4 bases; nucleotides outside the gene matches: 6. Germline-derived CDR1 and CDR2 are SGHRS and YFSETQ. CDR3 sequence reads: CASSLAGTSSADTQYF. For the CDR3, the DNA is TGCGCCAGCAGCTTGGCCGGGACTAGCAGCGCAGATACGCAGTATTTT.

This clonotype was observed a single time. The DNA for the CDR3 is TGTGCCAGCAGCTTAATCCGGACAGGACTCAATGAGCAGTTCTTC. Encoded protein: CASSLIRTGLNEQFF. The gene calls are TRBV7-3 and TRBJ2-1; TRBD1 matches 7 bases. Germline values: CDR1 SGHTA, CDR2 FQGTGA. The trim removed 1 base at V and 6 bases at J, leaving 6 bases unmatched. The CDR3 runs to 15 residues. Combining the CDR3 with reference TRBV7-3 and TRBJ2-1 gives the whole variable domain GAGVSQTPSNKVTEKGKYVELRCDPISGHTALYWYRQSLGQGPEFLIYFQGTGAADDSGLPNDRFFAVRPEGSVSTLKIQRTERGDSAVYLCASSLIRTGLNEQFFGPGTRLTVL.

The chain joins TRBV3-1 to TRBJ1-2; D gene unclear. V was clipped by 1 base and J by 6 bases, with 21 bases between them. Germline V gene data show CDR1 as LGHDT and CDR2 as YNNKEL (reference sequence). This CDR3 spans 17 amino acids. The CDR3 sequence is CASSQGRPDRSWNGYTF. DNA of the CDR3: TGTGCCAGCAGCCAAGGACGTCCGGACCGATCCTGGAATGGCTACACCTTC.

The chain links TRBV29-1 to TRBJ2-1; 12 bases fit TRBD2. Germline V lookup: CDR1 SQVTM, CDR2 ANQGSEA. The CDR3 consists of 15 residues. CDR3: CNASLAGGPGNEQFF. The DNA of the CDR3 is TGCAACGCAAGTCTAGCGGGAGGGCCAGGCAATGAGCAGTTCTTC.

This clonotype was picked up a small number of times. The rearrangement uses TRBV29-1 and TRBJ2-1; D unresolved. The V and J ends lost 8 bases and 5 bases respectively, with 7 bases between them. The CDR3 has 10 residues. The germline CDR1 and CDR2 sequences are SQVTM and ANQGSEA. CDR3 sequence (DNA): TGCAGCTCTGGCCACAATGAGCAGTTCTTC. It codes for CSSGHNEQFF.

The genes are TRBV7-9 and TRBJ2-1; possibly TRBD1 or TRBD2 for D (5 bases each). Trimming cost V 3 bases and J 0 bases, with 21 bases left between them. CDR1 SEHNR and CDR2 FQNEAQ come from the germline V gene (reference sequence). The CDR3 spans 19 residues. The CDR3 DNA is TGTGCCAGCAGCTTGGCGAAGGGACGGGAATTGAGCTCCTACAATGAGCAGTTCTTC. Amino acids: CASSLAKGRELSSYNEQFF. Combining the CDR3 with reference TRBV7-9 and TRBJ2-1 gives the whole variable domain DTGVSQNPRHKITKRGQNVTFRCDPISEHNRLYWYRQTLGQGPEFLTYFQNEAQLEKSRLLSDRFSAERPKGSFSTLEIQRTEQGDSAMYLCASSLAKGRELSSYNEQFFGPGTRLTVL.

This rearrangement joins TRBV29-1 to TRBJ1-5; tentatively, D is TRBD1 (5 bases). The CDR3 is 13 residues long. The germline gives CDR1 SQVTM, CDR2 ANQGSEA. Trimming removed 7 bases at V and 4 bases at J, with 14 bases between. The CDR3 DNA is TGCAGCGCCGGGGGGGGTAATAATCAGCCCCAGCATTTT. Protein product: CSAGGGNNQPQHF.

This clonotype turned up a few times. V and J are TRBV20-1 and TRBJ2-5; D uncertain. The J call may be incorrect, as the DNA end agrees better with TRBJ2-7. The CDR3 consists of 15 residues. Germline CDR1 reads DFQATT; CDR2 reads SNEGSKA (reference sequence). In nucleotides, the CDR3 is TGCAGTGCTAGAGATTCTGGGCACATCTCCTACGAGCAGTACTTC. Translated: CSARDSGHISYEQYF.

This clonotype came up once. The DNA of the CDR3 is TGTGCCAGCAGTTGGCTAGCGGGTAACACCGGGGAGCTGTTTTTT. It codes for CASSWLAGNTGELFF. V usage is TRBV27 and J usage is TRBJ2-2, with TRBD2 matching over 8 bases. This CDR3 comprises 15 residues. In germline, CDR1 is MNHEY, CDR2 SMNVEV (reference sequence). V trimming: 4 bases; J trimming: 2 bases; junction bases outside the gene matches: 3.

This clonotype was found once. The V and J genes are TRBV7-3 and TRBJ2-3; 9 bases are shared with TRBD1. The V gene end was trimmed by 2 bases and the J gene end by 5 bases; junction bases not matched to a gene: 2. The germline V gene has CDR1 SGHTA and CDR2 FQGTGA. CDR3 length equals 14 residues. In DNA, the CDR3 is TGTGCCAGCAGCTTACAGGACAGGGGAGATACGCAGTATTTT. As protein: CASSLQDRGDTQYF.

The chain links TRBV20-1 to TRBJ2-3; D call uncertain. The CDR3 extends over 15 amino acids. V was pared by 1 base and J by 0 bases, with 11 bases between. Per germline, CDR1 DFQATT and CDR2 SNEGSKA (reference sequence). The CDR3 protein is CSARGALSSTDTQYF. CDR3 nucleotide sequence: TGCAGTGCTAGAGGGGCCCTAAGCAGCACAGATACGCAGTATTTT.

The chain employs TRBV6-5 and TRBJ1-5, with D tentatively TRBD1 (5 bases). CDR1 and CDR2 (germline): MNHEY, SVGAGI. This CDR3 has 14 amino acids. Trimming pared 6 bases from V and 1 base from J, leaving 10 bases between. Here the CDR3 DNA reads TGTGCCAGCAGGGAGGGACTAAGCAATCAGCCCCAGCATTTT. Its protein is CASREGLSNQPQHF.

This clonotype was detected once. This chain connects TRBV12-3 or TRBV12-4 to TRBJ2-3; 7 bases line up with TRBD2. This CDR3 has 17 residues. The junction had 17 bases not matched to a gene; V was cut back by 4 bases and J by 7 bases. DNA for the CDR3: TGTGCCAGCAGTTCGGGACGGGCCCCGCGGGAGCGACATACGCAGTATTTT. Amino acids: CASSSGRAPRERHTQYF.

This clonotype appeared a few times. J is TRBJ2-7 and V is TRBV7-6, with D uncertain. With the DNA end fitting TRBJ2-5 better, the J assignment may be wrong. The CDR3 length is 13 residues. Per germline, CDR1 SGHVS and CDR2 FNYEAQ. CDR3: CASSLVRRETQYF. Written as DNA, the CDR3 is TGTGCCAGCAGCTTAGTAAGGCGGGAGACCCAGTACTTC.

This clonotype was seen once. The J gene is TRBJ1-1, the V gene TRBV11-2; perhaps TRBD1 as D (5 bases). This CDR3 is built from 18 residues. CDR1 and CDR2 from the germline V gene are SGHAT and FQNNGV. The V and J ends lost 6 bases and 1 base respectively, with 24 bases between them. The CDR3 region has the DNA TGTGCCAGCAGTCCTGGGATAGGGACTGGCAGACAGAACACTGAAGCTTTCTTT. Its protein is CASSPGIGTGRQNTEAFF. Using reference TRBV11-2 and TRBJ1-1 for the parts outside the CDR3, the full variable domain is EAGVAQSPRYKIIEKRQSVAFWCNPISGHATLYWYQQILGQGPKLLIQFQNNGVVDDSQLPKDRFSAERLKGVDSTLKIQPAKLEDSAVYLCASSPGIGTGRQNTEAFFGQGTRLTVV.

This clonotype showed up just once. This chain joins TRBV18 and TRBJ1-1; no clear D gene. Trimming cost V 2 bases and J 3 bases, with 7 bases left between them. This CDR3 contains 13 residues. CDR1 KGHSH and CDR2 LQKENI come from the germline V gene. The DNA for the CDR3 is TGTGCCAGCTCACCATTAGAAGACACTGAAGCTTTCTTT. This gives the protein CASSPLEDTEAFF.